This T cell receptor beta chain stems from a study of TIL therapy for anti-PD-1-resistant metastatic lung cancer. About the study: Tumors carried a median roughly 1.5 non-synonymous mutations per megabase.

The germline gives CDR1 SNHLY, CDR2 FYNNEI. This CDR3 comprises 18 residues. The J segment lost 2 bases and the V segment lost 1 base, leaving 7 bases of the junction unmatched. Time point defined: pre-treatment sample, taken before nivolumab and TIL therapy. The tumor samples were excised metastases, mostly pleural nodules or supraclavicular lymph nodes. Sequencing used immunoSEQ v3. Sequencing used immunoSEQ multiplex PCR; TCRdb keeps in-frame clones, though not all of them. The sample comprises approximately 24,000 clones, roughly 72% of which are singletons, and over 7% rests with the top ten. This TCR was recovered from a person aged 25 to 85 with non-small cell lung cancer. The material was tumor tissue, obtained at baseline. The chain carries TRBV2 and TRBJ2-3, with 12 bases aligning to TRBD2. This CDR3 reads CASSEGLAGGRDTDTQYF. The CDR3 coding sequence is TGTGCCAGCAGTGAAGGTCTAGCGGGGGGGCGTGACACAGATACGCAGTATTTT.